The 22 T cell receptor beta chains reported below all come from one sample, sequenced in a study of blood T cell repertoires in COVID-19. The assay was immunoSEQ multiplex PCR, and TCRdb's table has in-frame clones only and misses some. In the table there are about 140,000 clones, under 90% of which are singletons. The sequenced material came from peripheral blood. The source is a human donor in a cohort sampled during active COVID-19.

V and J are TRBV9 and TRBJ2-3, with D perhaps matching TRBD2 (6 bases). Looked up from germline, CDR1 is SGDLS and CDR2 is YYNGEE. V dropped 1 base and J dropped 4 bases, with 10 bases sitting between them. This CDR3 has 14 residues. The CDR3 sequence: CASSVRLGADTQYF. CDR3 DNA sequence: TGTGCCAGCAGCGTAAGACTAGGGGCAGATACGCAGTATTTT. Using reference TRBV9 and TRBJ2-3 for the parts outside the CDR3, the full variable domain is DSGVTQTPKHLITATGQRVTLRCSPRSGDLSVYWYQQSLDQGLQFLIQYYNGEERAKGNILERFSAQQFPDLHSELNLSSLELGDSALYFCASSVRLGADTQYFGPGTRLTVL.

The V call is TRBV3-1 (or the pseudogene TRBV3-2), the J call TRBJ2-3, with D possibly TRBD2 on 5 matching bases. Trimming cost V 4 bases and J 0 bases, with 11 bases left between them. This CDR3 is 15 amino acids long. Looked up from germline, CDR1 is LGHDT and CDR2 is YNNKEL (reference sequence). The DNA of the CDR3 is TGTGCCAGCAGCCCTTTTACGGGGAGCACAGATACGCAGTATTTT. It encodes CASSPFTGSTDTQYF.

Note on this clone: One end of the junction does not line up with germline, which may come from a read error. The rearrangement links TRBV28 to TRBJ2-7, with D hard to call. CDR1 and CDR2 from the germline V gene are MDHEN and SYDVKM. The CDR3 extends over 12 amino acids. The CDR3 sequence is CASTQQGQENFF. In nucleotides, the CDR3 is TGTGCCAGCACCCAACAAGGTCAGGAAAACTTCTTC.

The chain carries TRBV19 and TRBJ2-5, with 7 nucleotides matching TRBD1. The CDR3 is made up of 17 amino acids. The J segment lost 5 bases and the V segment lost 4 bases, leaving 16 bases of the junction unmatched. CDR1 LNHDA and CDR2 SQIVND come from the germline V gene (reference sequence). The chain's CDR3 is CASSTGWDSPRRETQYF. For the CDR3, the DNA is TGTGCCAGTAGTACAGGGTGGGACAGCCCCCGCAGGGAGACCCAGTACTTC.

The V call is TRBV2, the J call TRBJ1-4; TRBD1 matches at 7 bases. V was pared by 7 bases and J by 4 bases, with 6 bases of the junction left unmatched. Per germline, CDR1 SNHLY and CDR2 FYNNEI. The CDR3 length is 14 residues. The CDR3 loop reads CASKTGAGNEKLFF. The CDR3 DNA follows: TGTGCCAGCAAAACAGGGGCGGGTAATGAAAAACTGTTTTTT.

The chain is built from TRBV7-2 and TRBJ2-2, with D maybe TRBD1 (5 bases). Germline V gives CDR1 SGHTA, CDR2 FQGNSA. CDR3 size: 14 residues. V was cut by 1 base and J by 6 bases, with 9 bases left in between. CDR3 sequence: CASSLDLGAGELFF. CDR3 bases: TGTGCCAGCAGCTTAGATCTAGGGGCCGGGGAGCTGTTTTTT.

The J gene is TRBJ2-5, the V gene TRBV7-2, with 9 bases aligning to TRBD1. The CDR3 covers 17 residues. The V gene's germline CDR1 is SGHTA and CDR2 FQGNSA. The ends lost 1 base at V and 1 base at J; junction bases unmatched: 7. CDR3 region: CASSLGGRQGGQETQYF. CDR3 bases: TGTGCCAGCAGCTTAGGGGGACGACAGGGGGGCCAAGAGACCCAGTACTTC.

This sequence joins TRBV19 and TRBJ1-2; 7 nucleotides agree with TRBD1. Unmatched junction bases numbered 11, after V lost 4 bases and J lost 6 bases. The CDR3 loop spans 15 amino acids. Germline assignment: CDR1 LNHDA and CDR2 SQIVND (reference sequence). CDR3 in amino acids: CASSTEPQGRNGYTF. The CDR3 DNA reads TGTGCCAGTAGTACAGAACCACAGGGGAGGAATGGCTACACCTTC.

The V call is TRBV11-3, the J call TRBJ2-3, with a weak D call TRBD2 (7 bases). Germline V gene data show CDR1 as SGHNT and CDR2 as YENEEA. V lost 3 bases, J lost 4 bases, and 14 bases lay in between. CDR3 size: 15 residues. The DNA of the CDR3 is TGTGCCAGCAGCTTGGGGGGGCCGGGGGCAGATACGCAGTATTTT. Its translation is CASSLGGPGADTQYF.

The chain has TRBV9 and TRBJ1-2; D remains ambiguous. Trimming took 0 bases from V and 3 from J, leaving 12 bases between them. There are 15 residues in the CDR3. Germline CDR1 is SGDLS and CDR2 is YYNGEE. The DNA for the CDR3 is TGTGCCAGCAGCGTAGATCCGAGCCACGACTATGGCTACACCTTC. Translation: CASSVDPSHDYGYTF.

The chain combines TRBV30 with TRBJ1-2; 8 nucleotides agree with TRBD1. The CDR3 totals 13 residues. In germline, CDR1 is GTSNPN, CDR2 SVGIG (reference sequence). Trimming removed 1 base from V and 9 bases from J; junction bases left unmatched: 7. CDR3 sequence reads: CAWSASTGVSYTF. CDR3 sequence (DNA): TGTGCCTGGAGTGCGTCGACAGGGGTGAGCTACACCTTC.

The J gene is TRBJ2-2, the V gene TRBV11-3, with D possibly TRBD2 on 6 matching bases. Germline V gene data show CDR1 as SGHNT and CDR2 as YENEEA. The V end lost 4 bases, the J end lost 9 bases, and 9 bases lay between the germline ends. The CDR3 has 12 amino acids. The chain's CDR3 is CASSYRGRELFF. CDR3 coding DNA: TGTGCCAGCAGCTATCGCGGGAGGGAGCTGTTTTTT.

This clone occurred once. This chain connects TRBV18 to TRBJ1-1; the D gene is possibly TRBD1 (6 bases). The CDR3 has 14 residues. Germline loops: CDR1 KGHSH, CDR2 LQKENI. V lost 3 bases and J lost 1, with 9 bases in between. The CDR3 spells CASSPKQGNTEAFF. CDR3 DNA: TGTGCCAGCTCACCTAAACAGGGGAACACTGAAGCTTTCTTT.

The chain joins TRBV4-3 to TRBJ2-5; 15 positions match TRBD2. CDR3 length equals 16 residues. V lost 5 bases, J lost 4 bases, and 5 bases stayed unmatched. Germline CDR1 is LGHNA and CDR2 is YSLEER. CDR3 in DNA: TGCGCCAGCAGCTCCCGGACTAGCGGGGGGGTAGAGACCCAGTACTTC. Its translation: CASSSRTSGGVETQYF.

CDR3 nucleotide sequence: TGTGCCACCAGCAGAGCCAATACAGGGGCGGATGGCTACACCTTC. Amino acids: CATSRANTGADGYTF. The chain links TRBV15 to TRBJ1-2; TRBD1 agrees at 7 bases. Trimming at V came to 1 base and at J to 6 bases, leaving 8 bases not matched to a gene. CDR1 is LNHNV, CDR2 YYDKDF, per germline (reference sequence). The CDR3 runs 15 residues. The whole variable domain, filled in from reference TRBV15 and TRBJ1-2, reads DAMVIQNPRYQVTQFGKPVTLSCSQTLNHNVMYWYQQKSSQAPKLLFHYYDKDFNNEADTPDNFQSRRPNTSFCFLDIRSPGLGDTAMYLCATSRANTGADGYTFGSGTRLTVV.

This chain uses TRBV10-3 with TRBJ2-3, with 13 bases fitting TRBD2. Germline values: CDR1 ENHRY, CDR2 SYGVKD. The ends lost 0 bases at V and 3 bases at J; junction bases unmatched: 3. This CDR3 has 17 residues. The CDR3 region has the DNA TGTGCCATCAGTGAGTCGATGGGACTAGCGGGAACAGATACGCAGTATTTT. Amino acid sequence: CAISESMGLAGTDTQYF.

The gene calls are TRBV2 and TRBJ2-7, with TRBD1 matching 7 bases. The V gene's germline CDR1 is SNHLY and CDR2 FYNNEI. V dropped 6 bases and J dropped 3; count of bases not matched to a gene: 8. CDR3 length: 14 amino acids. This CDR3 is CASRVGQASYEQYF. DNA of the CDR3: TGTGCCAGCAGGGTTGGACAGGCGAGCTACGAGCAGTACTTC.

The CDR3 sequence is CASSTTGDGGNTIYF. The CDR3 DNA is TGTGCCAGCAGTACGACAGGGGATGGTGGAAACACCATATATTTT. This chain links TRBV6-6 with TRBJ1-3, with 8 bases matching TRBD1. In germline, CDR1 is MNHNY, CDR2 SVGAGI (reference sequence). This CDR3 region has 15 residues. The ends lost 5 bases at V and 3 bases at J; junction bases unmatched: 6.

This rearrangement joins TRBV7-8 to TRBJ2-6, with D maybe TRBD1 (6 bases). Trimming left V 2 bases short and J 3 bases short, with 17 bases between. This CDR3 is 18 amino acids long. Per the germline V gene, CDR1 is SGHVS and CDR2 is FQNEAQ. Written as DNA, the CDR3 is TGTGCCAGCAGCTTAAAGGGTCGTAGGGGGAGTGGGGCCAACGTCCTGACTTTC. Amino acid sequence: CASSLKGRRGSGANVLTF.

This clone was counted a few times. The chain carries TRBV3-1 (or the pseudogene TRBV3-2) and TRBJ1-5; D not resolved. V lost 1 base, J lost 1 base, and 23 bases lay in between. The CDR3 has 20 residues. Germline CDR1 reads LGHDT; CDR2 reads YNNKEL (reference sequence). CDR3 region: CASSQARESVSVESNQPQHF. The CDR3 DNA follows: TGTGCCAGCAGCCAAGCGAGGGAATCAGTCTCAGTCGAAAGCAATCAGCCCCAGCATTTT.

The chain uses TRBV6-5 and TRBJ1-2, with 8 bases fitting TRBD1. Trimming took 7 bases from V and 9 from J; bases not matched to a gene: 13. CDR1 is MNHEY, CDR2 SVGAGI, per germline. The CDR3 runs 14 residues. The CDR3 DNA reads as TGTGCCAGCATGAACAGGGGGAAGGGTTGGCGCTACACCTTC. Translation gives CASMNRGKGWRYTF.

This clone was detected only once. J is TRBJ1-2 and V is TRBV28; no reliable D call. CDR3 length equals 15 residues. Trimming left V 4 bases short and J 2 bases short, with 14 bases between. Looked up from germline, CDR1 is MDHEN and CDR2 is SYDVKM. The CDR3 coding sequence is TGTGCCAGCAGTTCGAACGACGGGGTCAACTATGGCTACACCTTC. Encoded protein: CASSSNDGVNYGYTF.